The 9 T cell receptor beta chains presented below share a single source sample, sequenced in a study of CD8 T cells in ankylosing spondylitis. One entry per CDR3 protein, called by TCRdb with MiXCR from the 5' RACE reads. The sample holds about 250,000 distinct CDR3 sequences, around 8% seen once. Sequences were obtained from blood, either unsorted or a sorted T cell fraction (not recorded which). These receptors originate from a female donor with ankylosing spondylitis or in good health (not recorded which).

This clonotype has ten or more counts. This sequence joins TRBV25-1 and TRBJ2-2, with D hard to call. V shed 5 bases and J shed 5 bases, with 9 bases lying between them. The CDR3 totals 13 residues. The germline V gene has CDR1 MGHDK and CDR2 SYGVNS. The CDR3 nucleotides are TGTGCCAGCAGTAATAAAGATACCGGGGAGCTGTTTTTT. Encoded protein: CASSNKDTGELFF.

This clonotype appeared many times. V gene TRBV5-1 combines with J gene TRBJ1-2, with D perhaps matching TRBD1 (5 bases). The CDR3 runs to 15 residues. Trimming removed 0 bases at V and 8 bases at J, with 17 bases between. CDR1 SGHRS and CDR2 YFSETQ come from the germline V gene. The CDR3 loop reads CASSLAEQGLGGYTF. The CDR3 DNA sequence: TGCGCCAGCAGCTTGGCCGAGCAGGGATTGGGCGGCTACACCTTC.

In its sample, this clonotype was seen many times. The chain carries TRBV12-3 or TRBV12-4 and TRBJ2-1; D is unresolved. V was shortened by 5 bases and J by 10 bases, with 12 bases between the two germline ends. This CDR3 comprises 12 residues. The CDR3 is CASSATVLEQFF. For the CDR3, the DNA is TGTGCCAGCAGTGCCACAGTACTGGAGCAGTTCTTC.

This clonotype has a count of ten or more. The V and J genes are TRBV18 and TRBJ1-1; 7 nucleotides align to TRBD1. Germline loops: CDR1 KGHSH, CDR2 LQKENI. The CDR3 is 16 residues long. Trimming took 3 bases from V and 5 from J; bases not matched to a gene: 12. CDR3 in amino acids: CASSPARGQGVTEAFF. DNA of the CDR3: TGTGCCAGCTCACCCGCAAGGGGGCAGGGGGTAACTGAAGCTTTCTTT. The whole variable domain, remainder taken from reference TRBV18 and TRBJ1-1, is NAGVMQNPRHLVRRRGQEARLRCSPMKGHSHVYWYRQLPEEGLKFMVYLQKENIIDESGMPKERFSAEFPKEGPSILRIQQVVRGDSAAYFCASSPARGQGVTEAFFGQGTRLTVV.

This clonotype was seen many times. The rearrangement joins TRBV6-1 to TRBJ1-6; 7 bases map to TRBD1. V was pared by 7 bases and J by 9 bases, with 12 bases of the junction left unmatched. Germline V lookup: CDR1 MNHNS, CDR2 SASEGT. This CDR3 has 15 residues. CDR3 region: CASTRRGQSGSPLHF. Here the CDR3 DNA reads TGTGCCAGCACTCGAAGGGGACAGTCGGGTTCACCCCTCCACTTT.

This clonotype was observed at least ten times. V gene TRBV16 combines with J gene TRBJ1-5; TRBD1 aligns across 8 bases. Germline CDR1 KGHSY, CDR2 FQNENV. The V and J ends lost 8 bases and 0 bases, in that order; junction bases with no gene match: 12. This CDR3 region has 17 residues. The CDR3 coding sequence is TGTGCCAGCCGCGGACAGGGCGGGGCCTATAGCAATCAGCCCCAGCATTTT. This gives the protein CASRGQGGAYSNQPQHF. The full variable domain, its missing parts supplied by reference TRBV16 and TRBJ1-5, is GEEVAQTPKHLVRGEGQKAKLYCAPIKGHSYVFWYQQVLKNEFKFLISFQNENVFDETGMPKERFSAKCLPNSPCSLEIQATKLEDSAVYFCASRGQGGAYSNQPQHFGDGTRLSIL.

This clonotype was detected only a few times. CDR3 sequence (DNA): TGTGCCAGCAGCCCTCCCATCCTAGCGGCGAGAGGCTACAATGAGCAGTTCTTC. Translation gives CASSPPILAARGYNEQFF. The rearrangement joins TRBV11-1 to TRBJ2-1; the match to TRBD2 covers 7 bases. V was pared by 5 bases and J by 3 bases, with 16 bases of the junction left unmatched. The CDR3 contains 18 residues. Germline CDR1 is SGHAT and CDR2 is FQDESV (reference sequence).

This clonotype was recorded many times. The chain links TRBV27 to TRBJ2-7, with 10 nucleotides matching TRBD2. The V and J ends lost 5 bases and 5 bases, in that order; junction bases with no gene match: 9. This CDR3 spans 15 amino acids. CDR1 MNHEY and CDR2 SMNVEV come from the germline V gene (reference sequence). CDR3: CASSKGTSEGNEQYF. CDR3 sequence (DNA): TGTGCCAGCAGTAAAGGGACTAGCGAAGGTAACGAGCAGTACTTC.

This clonotype has at least ten counts. The chain is built from TRBV30 and TRBJ2-2, with 8 positions matching TRBD2. V shed 2 bases and J 5 bases; nucleotides not matched to a gene: 7. CDR1 and CDR2 (germline): GTSNPN, SVGIG (reference sequence). The CDR3 is 15 amino acids. CDR3 nucleotides: TGTGCCTGGAGTAATCAGCGGGAGCGGACCGGGGAGCTGTTTTTT. As protein: CAWSNQRERTGELFF.